Shown below are 31 T cell receptor beta chains from a single sample sequenced in a study of OX40 agonist ivuxolimab in advanced cancers. TCRdb keeps only in-frame clones here, not all; method: immunoSEQ multiplex PCR. The sample holds roughly 46,000 clones, roughly 88% seen once. The specimen was CD4+ or CD8+ T cells sorted from blood, collected in a trial of the OX40 agonist ivuxolimab. Receptors originate from an adult with an advanced solid tumor such as melanoma, head and neck, liver or kidney cancer.

This CDR3 is CASSLAGFTGELFF. CDR3 nucleotides: TGTGCCAGCAGCTTAGCGGGATTCACCGGGGAGCTGTTTTTT. The rearrangement uses TRBV11-2 and TRBJ2-2; D is perhaps TRBD2 (5 bases). CDR3 size: 14 residues. CDR1 is SGHAT and CDR2 is FQNNGV in the germline V gene. V was shortened by 1 base and J by 4 bases, with 7 bases between the two germline ends.

This chain links TRBV7-9 with TRBJ2-1, with 7 bases aligning to TRBD2. CDR1 is SEHNR, CDR2 FQNEAQ, per germline (reference sequence). CDR3 length equals 15 residues. Trimming cost V 4 bases and J 6 bases; bases outside gene matches: 9. The CDR3 region is CASSSEGRGPNEQFF. As DNA, the CDR3 is TGTGCCAGCAGCTCCGAGGGGAGGGGACCCAATGAGCAGTTCTTC.

This clone turned up a few times. J is TRBJ2-1 and V is TRBV25-1; D possibly corresponds to TRBD2 (5 bases). Germline V lookup: CDR1 MGHDK, CDR2 SYGVNS. Trimming removed 5 bases at V and 8 bases at J, with 13 bases between. This CDR3 has 13 amino acids. The CDR3 bases are TGTGCCAGCAGTAGAGGGAGAGGCGATGAGCAGTTCTTC. Its translation: CASSRGRGDEQFF.

The chain combines TRBV4-1 with TRBJ1-3, with D hard to call. This CDR3 has 18 amino acids. V was cut by 1 base and J by 2 bases, with 18 bases left in between. The germline gives CDR1 MGHRA, CDR2 YSYEKL. In DNA, the CDR3 is TGCGCCAGCAGCCAAGGCCTCCTCCGGATGAACCCTGGAAACACCATATATTTT. Its protein is CASSQGLLRMNPGNTIYF.

The chain is built from TRBV29-1 and TRBJ2-7; D call uncertain. The CDR3 has 14 residues. Trimming stripped 2 bases from V and 0 bases from J, with 11 bases between. Germline loops: CDR1 SQVTM, CDR2 ANQGSEA. The DNA of the CDR3 is TGCAGCGTTGAAAAAGACCGTAGCTCCTACGAGCAGTACTTC. Encoded protein: CSVEKDRSSYEQYF.

The chain uses TRBV5-6 and TRBJ2-7, with 8 bases matching TRBD1. The CDR3 sequence is 12 residues long. With 4 bases clipped from V and 5 bases from J, the junction kept 2 bases outside the gene matches. Germline CDR1 SGHDT, CDR2 YYEEEE. This chain's CDR3 is CASSPGQDEQYF. As DNA, the CDR3 is TGTGCCAGCAGCCCGGGACAGGACGAGCAGTACTTC.

V and J are TRBV5-8 and TRBJ2-7; D call uncertain. V was shortened by 4 bases and J by 2 bases, with 7 bases between the two germline ends. CDR1 is SGHTS and CDR2 is YDEGEE in the germline V gene. The CDR3 runs 12 residues. The CDR3 DNA reads TGTGCCAGCAGCGCAGGCACCTACGAGCAGTACTTC. Translated, it gives CASSAGTYEQYF.

V and J are TRBV19 and TRBJ1-5; 8 positions agree with TRBD1. Unmatched junction bases numbered 4, after V lost 6 bases and J lost 0 bases. This CDR3 comprises 15 residues. Germline V gives CDR1 LNHDA, CDR2 SQIVND (reference sequence). The CDR3 loop reads CASSTTGVSNQPQHF. The CDR3 region has the DNA TGTGCCAGTAGCACGACAGGGGTTAGCAATCAGCCCCAGCATTTT.

J is TRBJ2-7 and V is TRBV5-4, with 8 bases that match TRBD1. Germline V lookup: CDR1 SGHNT, CDR2 YYREEE (reference sequence). The CDR3 runs to 15 residues. V was clipped by 3 bases and J by 4 bases; unmatched bases: 9. The CDR3 sequence: CASSSLQGGEYEQYF. CDR3 DNA sequence: TGTGCCAGCAGCTCGCTACAGGGGGGAGAATACGAGCAGTACTTC.

V is TRBV4-3 and J is TRBJ2-7; D is ambiguous. Germline V gives CDR1 LGHNA, CDR2 YSLEER. The length of the CDR3 is 15 residues. V dropped 1 base and J dropped 0 bases, with 10 bases sitting between them. The CDR3 sequence is CASSQGVTSSYEQYF. The CDR3 DNA reads as TGCGCCAGCAGCCAAGGAGTCACCTCCTCCTACGAGCAGTACTTC.

The chain is built from TRBV19 and TRBJ1-5; D may be TRBD1 (6 bases). Germline V gene data show CDR1 as LNHDA and CDR2 as SQIVND (reference sequence). V was pared by 1 base and J by 7 bases, with 11 bases between. The CDR3 has 14 amino acids. Here the CDR3 reads CASSIAGVDQPQHF. The CDR3 DNA sequence: TGTGCCAGTAGTATAGCAGGGGTTGACCAGCCCCAGCATTTT.

The gene calls are TRBV6-5 and TRBJ1-3, with D hard to call. CDR1 and CDR2 from the germline V gene are MNHEY and SVGAGI. The germline V and J ends were trimmed by 6 bases and 0 bases, with 12 bases remaining between them. The CDR3 spans 15 residues. CDR3 loop: CASSHEGASGNTIYF. The CDR3 DNA sequence: TGTGCCAGCAGCCACGAGGGTGCCTCTGGAAACACCATATATTTT.

The chain links TRBV19 to TRBJ2-4; a weak D match, TRBD1 (6 bases). Trimming cost V 0 bases and J 0 bases, with 9 bases left between them. CDR3 length: 16 amino acids. Looked up from germline, CDR1 is LNHDA and CDR2 is SQIVND (reference sequence). The CDR3 is CASSIEQGIAKNIQYF. The CDR3 region has the DNA TGTGCCAGTAGTATAGAACAGGGAATAGCCAAAAACATTCAGTACTTC.

This clone has more than one count but fewer than ten. The chain uses TRBV5-1 and TRBJ1-3; D remains unclear. The CDR3 length is 15 residues. V dropped 1 base and J dropped 0 bases, with 8 bases sitting between them. Germline loops: CDR1 SGHRS, CDR2 YFSETQ. The CDR3 reads CASSLNPSSGNTIYF. CDR3 sequence (DNA): TGCGCCAGCAGCTTGAACCCTAGCTCTGGAAACACCATATATTTT.

The chain is built from TRBV5-6 and TRBJ2-5; D remains ambiguous. The V gene's germline CDR1 is SGHDT and CDR2 YYEEEE. Trimming stripped 0 bases from V and 2 bases from J, with 11 bases between. The CDR3 consists of 15 residues. Here the CDR3 reads CASSLAGPLQETQYF. In DNA form, the CDR3 reads TGTGCCAGCAGCTTGGCCGGACCCCTTCAAGAGACCCAGTACTTC.

This clone was counted a single time. The CDR3 protein is CASSQYGVNQPQHF. CDR3 bases: TGTGCCAGCAGCCAATATGGAGTCAATCAGCCCCAGCATTTT. The rearrangement links TRBV28 to TRBJ1-5, with D unresolved. The CDR3 covers 14 residues. The V and J ends lost 6 bases and 3 bases respectively, with 12 bases between them. The germline gives CDR1 MDHEN, CDR2 SYDVKM.

The V and J genes are TRBV7-9 and TRBJ1-5; possible D gene TRBD1, 5 bases. This CDR3 region has 14 residues. Looked up from germline, CDR1 is SEHNR and CDR2 is FQNEAQ (reference sequence). Deletions cut 1 base from V and 2 bases from J, with 6 bases between. CDR3: CASSLEGGNQPQHF. Here the CDR3 DNA reads TGTGCCAGCAGCTTAGAAGGGGGCAATCAGCCCCAGCATTTT.

This chain connects TRBV10-2 to TRBJ2-7, with 11 nucleotides matching TRBD1. There are 14 residues in the CDR3. CDR1 WSHSY and CDR2 SAAADI come from the germline V gene. The J segment lost 2 bases and the V segment lost 9 bases, leaving 6 bases of the junction unmatched. The CDR3 is CARNRDRGAYEQYF. The CDR3 DNA reads TGCGCCAGAAATCGGGACAGGGGGGCCTACGAGCAGTACTTC.

V and J are TRBV2 and TRBJ2-7; D is possibly TRBD2 (6 bases). V was clipped by 6 bases and J by 3 bases, with 6 bases between them. The germline CDR1 and CDR2 sequences are SNHLY and FYNNEI. The CDR3 is made up of 11 amino acids. CDR3 sequence: CASRGLYEQYF. CDR3 in DNA: TGTGCCAGCAGGGGACTCTACGAGCAGTACTTC.

The chain combines TRBV4-1 with TRBJ2-3; the match to TRBD2 covers 11 bases. The CDR3 extends over 16 amino acids. Germline CDR1 reads MGHRA; CDR2 reads YSYEKL. V dropped 4 bases and J dropped 3; count of bases not matched to a gene: 6. CDR3 bases: TGCGCCAGCAGCCCCCTCGTAGCGGGGGGGACAGATACGCAGTATTTT. It translates to CASSPLVAGGTDTQYF.

The chain is built from TRBV5-1 and TRBJ2-1; TRBD1 is a possible D gene (6 bases). Germline-derived CDR1 and CDR2 are SGHRS and YFSETQ. The CDR3 is 15 amino acids. Trimming took 2 bases from V and 2 from J, leaving 11 bases between them. The CDR3 nucleotides read TGCGCCAGCAGCTTAGATTGGGGGCCCTACAATGAGCAGTTCTTC. Amino acids: CASSLDWGPYNEQFF.

This rearrangement joins TRBV18 to TRBJ2-2; the match to TRBD2 covers 12 bases. The CDR3 consists of 18 residues. Losses at the gene ends were 1 base for V and 3 bases for J; bases not matched to a gene: 6. Germline CDR1 and CDR2: KGHSH and LQKENI. CDR3 region: CASSPRLAGGPDTGELFF. DNA for the CDR3: TGTGCCAGCTCACCACGGCTAGCGGGGGGGCCGGACACCGGGGAGCTGTTTTTT.

V usage is TRBV7-9 and J usage is TRBJ2-1; 10 bases match TRBD1. Trimming removed 1 base from V and 8 bases from J; junction bases left unmatched: 2. The CDR3 sequence is 14 residues long. The V gene's germline CDR1 is SEHNR and CDR2 FQNEAQ (reference sequence). The CDR3 nucleotides read TGTGCCAGCAGCTTAGTCGGACAGGGGGATGAGCAGTTCTTC. Translation: CASSLVGQGDEQFF.

The chain uses TRBV19 and TRBJ2-2; D is undetermined. The CDR3 extends over 16 amino acids. V was clipped by 6 bases and J by 6 bases, with 20 bases between them. Germline CDR1 LNHDA, CDR2 SQIVND (reference sequence). CDR3 bases: TGTGCCAGTAGATTATTGACATCTCCCTCACCCGGGGAGCTGTTTTTT. This codes for CASRLLTSPSPGELFF.

The V and J genes are TRBV7-9 and TRBJ2-3; 8 bases map to TRBD1. Trimming at V came to 2 bases and at J to 1 base, leaving 8 bases not matched to a gene. This CDR3 spans 17 amino acids. The germline gives CDR1 SEHNR, CDR2 FQNEAQ (reference sequence). The CDR3 sequence: CASSLLRQGTGTDTQYF. Here the CDR3 DNA reads TGTGCCAGCAGCTTACTTCGACAGGGGACCGGCACAGATACGCAGTATTTT. Full variable domain (outside the CDR3, taken from reference TRBV7-9 and TRBJ2-3): DTGVSQNPRHKITKRGQNVTFRCDPISEHNRLYWYRQTLGQGPEFLTYFQNEAQLEKSRLLSDRFSAERPKGSFSTLEIQRTEQGDSAMYLCASSLLRQGTGTDTQYFGPGTRLTVL.

The gene calls are TRBV11-1 and TRBJ2-7; D is unclear. The germline gives CDR1 SGHAT, CDR2 FQDESV (reference sequence). The CDR3 sequence is 14 residues long. V lost 2 bases to trimming and J lost 0 bases, with 8 bases between them. The CDR3 is CASSLPQHSYEQYF. CDR3 nucleotide sequence: TGTGCCAGCAGCTTACCACAGCACTCCTACGAGCAGTACTTC.

The CDR3 bases are TGTGCCAGCAGCGGGTCGACAGGGTACCAAGATGGCTACACCTTC. Amino acids: CASSGSTGYQDGYTF. The gene calls are TRBV9 and TRBJ1-2; 7 bases agree with TRBD1. Germline assignment: CDR1 SGDLS and CDR2 YYNGEE. With 3 bases clipped from V and 6 bases from J, the junction kept 11 bases outside the gene matches. The CDR3 covers 15 residues.

The gene calls are TRBV18 and TRBJ1-3; maybe TRBD1 (5 bases). This CDR3 is built from 15 residues. CDR1 and CDR2 (germline): KGHSH, LQKENI. V was trimmed by 0 bases and J by 6 bases, leaving 12 bases between them. The CDR3 DNA sequence: TGTGCCAGCTCACCACCCGGCAGGACATTAAACACCATATATTTT. Translating it yields CASSPPGRTLNTIYF.

The gene calls are TRBV6-6 and TRBJ1-4; no reliable D call. CDR3 length: 16 amino acids. CDR1 is MNHNY and CDR2 is SVGAGI in the germline V gene (reference sequence). Trimming shortened V by 2 bases and J by 0 bases, and 10 bases separated the two germline ends. CDR3 residues: CASSYASGATNEKLFF. The CDR3 region has the DNA TGTGCCAGCAGTTACGCGTCCGGTGCAACTAATGAAAAACTGTTTTTT.

The chain combines TRBV6-5 with TRBJ2-1; D unresolved. The V gene's germline CDR1 is MNHEY and CDR2 SVGAGI. The CDR3 extends over 16 amino acids. V lost 2 bases to trimming and J lost 6 bases, with 17 bases between them. CDR3 sequence: CASSYVLGSPSNEQFF. The CDR3 DNA is TGTGCCAGCAGTTACGTCCTAGGATCGCCCTCCAATGAGCAGTTCTTC.

The V call is TRBV7-2, the J call TRBJ2-3, with 7 nucleotides matching TRBD1. The V gene's germline CDR1 is SGHTA and CDR2 FQGNSA. The CDR3 contains 17 residues. The V and J ends lost 1 base and 1 base, in that order; junction bases with no gene match: 8. The CDR3 nucleotides are TGTGCCAGCAGCTTAGACCGACAGGGACGAGGCACAGATACGCAGTATTTT. Translated: CASSLDRQGRGTDTQYF. Looking up the rest from reference TRBV7-2 and TRBJ2-3 gives the full variable domain: GAGVSQSPSNKVTEKGKDVELRCDPISGHTALYWYRQSLGQGLEFLIYFQGNSAPDKSGLPSDRFSAERTGGSVSTLTIQRTQQEDSAVYLCASSLDRQGRGTDTQYFGPGTRLTVL.